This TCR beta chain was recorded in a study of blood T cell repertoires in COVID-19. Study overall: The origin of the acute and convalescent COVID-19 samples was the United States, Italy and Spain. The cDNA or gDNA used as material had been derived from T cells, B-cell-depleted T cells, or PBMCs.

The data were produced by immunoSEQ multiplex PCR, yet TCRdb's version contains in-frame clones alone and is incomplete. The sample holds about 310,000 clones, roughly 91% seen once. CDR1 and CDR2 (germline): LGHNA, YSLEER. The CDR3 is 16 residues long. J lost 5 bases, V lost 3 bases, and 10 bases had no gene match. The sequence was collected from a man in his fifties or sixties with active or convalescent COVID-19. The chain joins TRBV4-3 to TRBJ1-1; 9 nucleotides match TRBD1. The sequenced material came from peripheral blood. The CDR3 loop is CASSHVSGTGFTEAFF. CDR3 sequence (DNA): TGCGCCAGCAGCCATGTTTCCGGGACAGGGTTTACTGAAGCTTTCTTT.